The next 3 T cell receptor beta chains were all read from a single sample in a study of blood T cell repertoires in COVID-19 (dated by TCRdb to 2018 to 2021). To prepare the library, the immunoSEQ multiplex PCR assay was applied. Imported from immuneACCESS, the table was reduced by TCRdb to in-frame sequences with V and J called. These copies leave out some clones; in studies compared against another copy, an unresolved V gene accounts for under half, and the cause of the remainder is not known. Here the sample has 110,000 to 150,000 clones; roughly 90% occur a single time. Jointly, the top ten make up about 2.9% of the sample. The sequenced sample consisted of peripheral blood. These receptors were taken from a man in his sixties with active or convalescent COVID-19.

In nucleotides, the CDR3 is TGTGCTAGTGGTTATTTAACAGGGGGTATATACAATGAGCAGTTCTTC. Residues: CASGYLTGGIYNEQFF. The J gene is TRBJ2-1, the V gene TRBV12-5; 8 nucleotides match TRBD1. The CDR3 length is 16 residues. The trim removed 4 bases at V and 4 bases at J, leaving 9 bases unmatched. Germline lookup yields CDR1 LGHNT and CDR2 FRNRAP. Combining the CDR3 with reference TRBV12-5 and TRBJ2-1 gives the whole variable domain DARVTQTPRHKVTEMGQEVTMRCQPILGHNTVFWYRQTMMQGLELLAYFRNRAPLDDSGMPKDRFSAEMPDATLATLKIQPSEPRDSAVYFCASGYLTGGIYNEQFFGPGTRLTVL.

The chain has TRBV7-8 and TRBJ1-6; 7 positions agree with TRBD1. Losses at the gene ends were 1 base for V and 8 bases for J; bases not matched to a gene: 5. The CDR3 length is 15 residues. The germline CDR1 and CDR2 sequences are SGHVS and FQNEAQ. The DNA of the CDR3 is TGTGCCAGCAGCTTAGATGGACAGGAGGATTCACCCCTCCACTTT. Translating gives CASSLDGQEDSPLHF.

A single count supports this clone. The chain couples TRBV6-5 to TRBJ2-7, with 7 bases that match TRBD1. The CDR3 runs to 14 residues. Germline V gene sequence: CDR1 MNHEY, CDR2 SVGAGI. J lost 5 bases, V lost 5 bases, and 9 bases had no gene match. The CDR3 protein is CASSPRQGDDEQYF. Here the CDR3 DNA reads TGTGCCAGCAGTCCGCGACAGGGTGACGACGAGCAGTACTTC.